The rows below give T cell receptor beta chains drawn from one sample of a study of regulatory T cells. TCRdb's table, derived via immunoSEQ multiplex PCR, lists solely in-frame clones and lacks some. The sample carries 30,000 to 40,000 clones, around nine tenths recorded once. Sequencing used conventional CD4+ T cells sorted from blood. Receptors were obtained from a person between 18 and 35 years old with CD3G deficiency. CDR3s include the opening cysteine and the closing phenylalanine or tryptophan.

J gene | V gene | CDR3 protein
TRBJ2-6 | TRBV19 | CASSRTGRAGANVLTF
TRBJ2-3 | TRBV28 | CASRSQVGTDTQYF
TRBJ1-2 | TRBV6-6 | CASSRRLYGYTF
TRBJ1-1 | TRBV7-9 | CASSPLRDRVAFF
TRBJ2-7 | TRBV11-2 | CASGRYSYEQYF
TRBJ2-7 | TRBV6-1 | CASSGLWGDEQYF
TRBJ2-5 | TRBV5-1 | CASSGGGLGETQYF
TRBJ1-5 | TRBV30 | CAWSDGHNQPQHF
TRBJ1-2 | TRBV6-5 | CASSRSGQEHGYTF
TRBJ1-4 | TRBV30 | CAWSKTWGMNEKLFF
TRBJ1-4 | TRBV5-1 | CASSLGKGQGNEKLFF
TRBJ1-5 | TRBV6-6 | CASSFPDRGSQPQHF
TRBJ2-3 | TRBV28 | CASSRPRTSTDTQYF
TRBJ1-2 | TRBV6-1 | CASSGTASNYGYTF
TRBJ1-1 | TRBV28 | CASTTITGGISTEAFF
TRBJ2-6 | TRBV5-1 | CASSFAGEGSGANVLTF
TRBJ2-5 | TRBV7-9 | CASSSDGETQYF
TRBJ1-2 | TRBV5-6 | CASSLGPGDAYGYTF
TRBJ2-6 | TRBV27 | CASTRIWGAGANVLTF
TRBJ2-2 | TRBV5-1 | CASSSTGGVGGELFF
TRBJ2-5 | TRBV7-8 | CASSPVGRGQTQYF
TRBJ2-3 | TRBV7-9 | CASSVGTSGFGDTQYF
TRBJ1-2 | TRBV19 | CASSITYGYTF
TRBJ2-5 | TRBV19 | CASSRTSGSVETQYF
TRBJ2-7 | TRBV13 | CASSLGGFPYEQYF
TRBJ1-1 | TRBV6-6 | CASSRDRGRAFF
TRBJ2-2 | TRBV5-1 | CASSAGGTGELFF
TRBJ2-5 | TRBV10-3 | CAISGDSQKTQYF
TRBJ2-7 | TRBV7-9 | CASSLDRGGEQYF
TRBJ2-2 | TRBV19 | CASSRVRTGELFF
TRBJ2-3 | TRBV29-1 | CSASLGPRGYF
TRBJ2-4 | TRBV28 | CASSPIDGRAGKNIQYF
TRBJ2-5 | TRBV7-6 | CASVPNSTQYF
TRBJ2-1 | TRBV10-3 | CATSTTGNNEQFF
TRBJ1-1 | TRBV6-1 | CASARTGSTEAFF
TRBJ1-1 | TRBV19 | CASAGGAGTEAFF
TRBJ2-5 | TRBV6-1 | CASSAYQETQYF
TRBJ2-7 | TRBV10-2 | CASSEGFGEQYF
TRBJ1-1 | TRBV28 | CASTSRLRTVNTEAFF
TRBJ1-1 | TRBV28 | CASSLYLGRHTEAFF
TRBJ1-1 | TRBV18 | CASSSSTGKAFF
TRBJ2-7 | TRBV7-2 | CASSQGLASEQYF